This record concerns one T cell receptor (beta chain) sequence. Trimming shortened V by 4 bases and J by 0 bases, and 14 bases separated the two germline ends. The CDR3 is 16 amino acids. Germline V gene lookup returns CDR1 SGHDT and CDR2 YYEEEE. This entry is derived from a study of cytomegalovirus exposure and HLA in healthy donors. Researchers ran the PCR with 60 Vbeta and 13 Jbeta primers. Profiled with immunoSEQ multiplex PCR; TCRdb holds only in-frame clones, not every one. The sample carries fewer than 70,000 clones, 68% recorded once. This receptor was obtained from a woman in her twenties or thirties in good health and CMV-seronegative. The chain uses TRBV5-6 and TRBJ2-1; D tentatively fits TRBD1 or TRBD2 (5 bases each). The sequencing input was PBMCs. The DNA of the CDR3 is TGTGCCAGCAGCGTGGGGACGGGGAGCTCCTACAATGAGCAGTTCTTC. Its translation: CASSVGTGSSYNEQFF.